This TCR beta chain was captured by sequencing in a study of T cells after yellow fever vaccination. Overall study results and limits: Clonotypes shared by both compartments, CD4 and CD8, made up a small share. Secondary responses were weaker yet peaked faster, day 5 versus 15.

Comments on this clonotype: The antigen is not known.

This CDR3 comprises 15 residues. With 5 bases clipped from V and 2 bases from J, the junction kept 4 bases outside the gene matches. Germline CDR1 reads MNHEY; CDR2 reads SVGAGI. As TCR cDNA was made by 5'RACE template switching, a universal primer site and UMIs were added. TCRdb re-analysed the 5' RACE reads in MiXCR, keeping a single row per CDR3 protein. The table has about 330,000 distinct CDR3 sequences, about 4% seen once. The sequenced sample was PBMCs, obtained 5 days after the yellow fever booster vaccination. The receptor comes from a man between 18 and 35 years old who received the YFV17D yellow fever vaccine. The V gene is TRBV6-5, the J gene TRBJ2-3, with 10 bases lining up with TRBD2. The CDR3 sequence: CASSSTSGVTDTQYF. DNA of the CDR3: TGTGCCAGCAGTAGCACTAGCGGGGTCACAGATACGCAGTATTTT.